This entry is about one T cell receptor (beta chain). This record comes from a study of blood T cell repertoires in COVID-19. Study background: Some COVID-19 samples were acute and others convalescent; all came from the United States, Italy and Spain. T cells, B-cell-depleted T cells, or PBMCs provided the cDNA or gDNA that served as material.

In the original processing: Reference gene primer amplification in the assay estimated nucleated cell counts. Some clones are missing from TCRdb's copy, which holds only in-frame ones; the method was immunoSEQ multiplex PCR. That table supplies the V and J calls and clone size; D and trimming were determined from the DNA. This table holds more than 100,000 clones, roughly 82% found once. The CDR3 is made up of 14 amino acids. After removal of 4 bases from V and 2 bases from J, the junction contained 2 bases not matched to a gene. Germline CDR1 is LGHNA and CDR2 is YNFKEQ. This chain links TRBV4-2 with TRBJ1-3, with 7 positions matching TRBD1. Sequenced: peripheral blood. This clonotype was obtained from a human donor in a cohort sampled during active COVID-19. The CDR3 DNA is TGTGCCAGCAGCCCTACAGGGGCTGGAAACACCATATATTTT. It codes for CASSPTGAGNTIYF.